Reported below is one TCR beta chain. Antigen unknown. The germline V gene has CDR1 SGHTA and CDR2 FQGNSA. There are 16 residues in the CDR3. Trimming took 5 bases from V and 5 from J; bases not matched to a gene: 12. The data belong to a study of CD8 T cells in Susac syndrome. Study at large: At the time their blood was drawn, patients with Susac syndrome were either therapy-naive, on corticosteroids (with some of them also receiving intravenous immunoglobulin), or on intravenous immunoglobulin alone.

The authors reverse transcribed roughly 0.5 to 1 ug RNA with random hexamers. TCR beta CDR3 was amplified by immunoSEQ multiplex PCR. This amplification extended across 54 Vbeta and 13 Jbeta segments. One entry per CDR3 protein, called by TCRdb with MiXCR from the immunoSEQ multiplex PCR reads. The sample contains 170,000 or so distinct CDR3 sequences, more than 95% of which appear only once. Study outcomes and limitations: The study recognized that its TCR sequencing and HLA analysis covered a relatively small number of individuals.

The J gene is TRBJ2-5, the V gene TRBV7-2; TRBD2 matches 9 bases. The TCR originated in a human donor with Susac syndrome. Input material: CD4+ T cells from PBMCs. The CDR3 nucleotides read TGTGCCAGCAGCCTTGGGTGGGTAGCGGGAGCGGAGACCCAGTACTTC. It translates to CASSLGWVAGAETQYF.